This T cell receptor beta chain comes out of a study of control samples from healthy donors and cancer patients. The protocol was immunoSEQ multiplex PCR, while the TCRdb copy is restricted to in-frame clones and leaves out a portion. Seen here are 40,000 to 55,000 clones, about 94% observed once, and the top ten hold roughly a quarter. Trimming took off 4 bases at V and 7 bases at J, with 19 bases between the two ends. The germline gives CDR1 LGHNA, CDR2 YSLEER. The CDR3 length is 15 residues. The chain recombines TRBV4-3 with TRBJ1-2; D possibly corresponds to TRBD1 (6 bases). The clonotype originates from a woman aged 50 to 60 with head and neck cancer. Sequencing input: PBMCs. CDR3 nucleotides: TGCGCCAGCAGCCGCTCTGGGACACCCGGGGGTGGCTACACCTTC. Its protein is CASSRSGTPGGGYTF.